The 4 T cell receptor beta chains listed next were all sequenced from one sample in a study of blood T cells in healthy people across ages. Through a sample-barcoded 5' primer and a J-beta primer mix, a second PCR was run for roughly 7 to 11 cycles. MiXCR, applied by TCRdb to the 5' RACE reads, yields one record per CDR3 protein. The repertoire includes 450,000 to 600,000 distinct CDR3 sequences, about 27% of them detected once, and approximately 3.6% sits in the top ten. The same data also went into a second study, on T cells of mothers and their children.

Sequenced material: blood. All receptors come from a boy between 2 and 10 years old in good health.

J is TRBJ1-5 and V is TRBV12-3 or TRBV12-4; perhaps TRBD1 as D (5 bases). V was trimmed by 11 bases and J by 4 bases, leaving 15 bases between them. CDR3 length: 13 residues. CDR3 sequence reads: CACGRGANQPQHF. The CDR3 DNA sequence: TGTGCCTGCGGTCGAGGGGCGAATCAGCCCCAGCATTTT.

This clonotype was picked up a small number of times. The gene calls are TRBV4-3 and TRBJ1-4, with D perhaps matching TRBD1 (5 bases). The CDR3 contains 16 residues. Germline V gene sequence: CDR1 LGHNA, CDR2 YSLEER. V lost 2 bases and J lost 3, with 13 bases in between. The CDR3 loop is CASSQSGGIANEKLFF. As DNA, the CDR3 is TGCGCCAGCAGCCAATCGGGGGGGATAGCTAATGAAAAACTGTTTTTT.

This clonotype was seen only a few times. The V call is TRBV18, the J call TRBJ1-2; TRBD1 aligns across 7 bases. The V gene end was trimmed by 3 bases and the J gene end by 8 bases; junction bases not matched to a gene: 6. The V gene's germline CDR1 is KGHSH and CDR2 LQKENI. This CDR3 comprises 13 residues. The CDR3 here is CASSPGQFVGYTF. The CDR3 DNA follows: TGTGCCAGCTCACCGGGACAGTTCGTCGGCTACACCTTC.

The chain uses TRBV6-5 and TRBJ1-4, with D perhaps matching TRBD1 (5 bases). The CDR3 runs 13 residues. The ends were cut back, 7 bases at V and 8 bases at J, with 14 bases in the middle. CDR1 is MNHEY, CDR2 SVGAGI, per germline. The CDR3, as DNA: TGTGCCAGCACCCCGGGGCTCGGGGAAAAACTGTTTTTT. As protein: CASTPGLGEKLFF.